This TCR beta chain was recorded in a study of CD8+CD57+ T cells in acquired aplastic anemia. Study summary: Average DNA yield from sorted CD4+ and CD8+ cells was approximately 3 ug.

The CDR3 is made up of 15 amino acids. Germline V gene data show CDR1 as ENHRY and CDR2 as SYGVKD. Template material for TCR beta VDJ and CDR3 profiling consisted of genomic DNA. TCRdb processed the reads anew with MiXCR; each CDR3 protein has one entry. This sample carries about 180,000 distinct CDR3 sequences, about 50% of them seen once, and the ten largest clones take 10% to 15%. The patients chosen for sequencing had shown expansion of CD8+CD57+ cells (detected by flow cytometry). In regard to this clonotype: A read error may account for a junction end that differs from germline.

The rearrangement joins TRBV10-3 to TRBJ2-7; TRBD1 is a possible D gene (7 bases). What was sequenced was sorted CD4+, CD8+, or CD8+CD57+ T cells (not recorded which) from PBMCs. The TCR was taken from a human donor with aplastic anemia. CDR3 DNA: TGTGCCAGCAGTTTAGCAGGTGGCAGGGGGGCCGAGCAGTACTTC. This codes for CASSLAGGRGAEQYF.